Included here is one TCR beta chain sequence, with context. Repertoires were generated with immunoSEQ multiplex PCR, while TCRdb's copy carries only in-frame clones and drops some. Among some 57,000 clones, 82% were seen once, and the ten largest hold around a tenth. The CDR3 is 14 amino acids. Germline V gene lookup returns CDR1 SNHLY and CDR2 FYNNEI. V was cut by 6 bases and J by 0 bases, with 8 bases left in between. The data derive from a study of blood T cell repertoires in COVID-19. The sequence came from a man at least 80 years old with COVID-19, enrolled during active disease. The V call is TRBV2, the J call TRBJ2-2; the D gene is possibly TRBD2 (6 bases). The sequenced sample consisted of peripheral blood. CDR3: CASRWTTNTGELFF. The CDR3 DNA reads TGTGCCAGCAGATGGACTACGAACACCGGGGAGCTGTTTTTT.